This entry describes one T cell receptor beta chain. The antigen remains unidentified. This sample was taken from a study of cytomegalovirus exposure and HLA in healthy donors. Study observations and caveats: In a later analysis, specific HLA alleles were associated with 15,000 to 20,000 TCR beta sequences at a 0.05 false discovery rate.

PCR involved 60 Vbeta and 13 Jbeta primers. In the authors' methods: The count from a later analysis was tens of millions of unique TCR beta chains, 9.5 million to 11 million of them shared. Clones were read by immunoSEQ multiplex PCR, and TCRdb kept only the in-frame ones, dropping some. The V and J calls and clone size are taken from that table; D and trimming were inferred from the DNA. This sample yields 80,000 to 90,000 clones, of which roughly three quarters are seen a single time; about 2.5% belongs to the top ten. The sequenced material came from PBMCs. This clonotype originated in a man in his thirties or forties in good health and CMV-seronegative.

The DNA of the CDR3 is TGTGCCAGCAGCCCACGGCAGGGGGCTTACGAGCAGTACTTC. The encoded protein is CASSPRQGAYEQYF. This chain uses TRBV7-2 with TRBJ2-7, with 8 bases matching TRBD1. CDR3 size: 14 residues. Germline V gives CDR1 SGHTA, CDR2 FQGNSA. The V segment lost 5 bases and the J segment 4 bases; nucleotides outside the gene matches: 7.